Listed here are 17 T cell receptor beta chains from one sample, sequenced in a study of T cell responses to AZD1222 COVID-19 vaccine. The data were produced by immunoSEQ multiplex PCR, yet TCRdb's version contains in-frame clones alone and is incomplete. The table shows about 90,000 clones, with roughly 88% occurring only once. The specimen was peripheral blood, collected on day 0 of AZD1222 vaccination. The receptors were gathered from an adult in good health.

This chain uses TRBV6-6 with TRBJ2-7; 14 bases are shared with TRBD2. This CDR3 spans 17 amino acids. The germline gives CDR1 MNHNY, CDR2 SVGAGI (reference sequence). V shed 6 bases, J shed 3 bases, and the junction held 10 bases outside the gene matches. The CDR3 loop reads CASRRGTSGRGSYEQYF. The CDR3 nucleotides read TGTGCCAGCAGACGAGGGACTAGCGGGAGAGGGAGCTACGAGCAGTACTTC.

V gene TRBV9 combines with J gene TRBJ2-7; no firm D call. The V end was cut by 4 bases, the J end by 3 bases, with 11 bases between. This CDR3 is 13 amino acids long. From germline, CDR1 is SGDLS and CDR2 YYNGEE. The CDR3 loop is CASSKTPYYEQYF. CDR3 DNA: TGTGCCAGCAGCAAAACCCCCTACTACGAGCAGTACTTC.

The sample holds one count of this clone. The chain uses TRBV4-2 and TRBJ1-2, with 8 bases matching TRBD1. Germline V gene sequence: CDR1 LGHNA, CDR2 YNFKEQ. Unmatched junction bases numbered 5, after V lost 3 bases and J lost 2 bases. The CDR3 loop spans 15 amino acids. The CDR3 sequence is CASSQDRARNYGYTF. The CDR3 region has the DNA TGTGCCAGCAGCCAGGACAGGGCCCGAAACTATGGCTACACCTTC.

Points on this clone: A junction end diverges from the germline sequence, so it may reflect a read error. The J gene is TRBJ1-5, the V gene TRBV3-1 (or the pseudogene TRBV3-2), with D perhaps matching TRBD1 (5 bases). CDR3 length: 14 residues. Germline lookup yields CDR1 LGHDT and CDR2 YNNKEL (reference sequence). The CDR3 DNA reads as TGTGTCAGCAGCCAAGCAGGGTGGCATCAGCCCCAGCATTTT. Its translation is CVSSQAGWHQPQHF.

The V call is TRBV2, the J call TRBJ2-4; D tentatively fits TRBD1 or TRBD2 (5 bases each). Germline CDR1 reads SNHLY; CDR2 reads FYNNEI. With 6 bases removed from V and 1 base from J, the gap between germline ends came to 16 bases. The CDR3 sequence is 16 residues long. For the CDR3, the DNA is TGTGCCAGCAGCGGTACCGGGGCGTGGGCCAAAAACATTCAGTACTTC. This encodes CASSGTGAWAKNIQYF.

The chain combines TRBV2 with TRBJ1-2, with D hard to call. This CDR3 is 14 amino acids long. Germline CDR1 reads SNHLY; CDR2 reads FYNNEI. V was trimmed by 6 bases and J by 5 bases, leaving 16 bases between them. CDR3 region: CASRERSAGYGYTF. The CDR3 nucleotides read TGTGCCAGCAGAGAGAGATCGGCTGGGTATGGCTACACCTTC. Full variable domain (outside the CDR3, taken from reference TRBV2 and TRBJ1-2): EPEVTQTPSHQVTQMGQEVILRCVPISNHLYFYWYRQILGQKVEFLVSFYNNEISEKSEIFDDQFSVERPDGSNFTLKIRSTKLEDSAMYFCASRERSAGYGYTFGSGTRLTVV.

The chain employs TRBV30 and TRBJ1-1, with no clear D. The V end lost 0 bases, the J end lost 7 bases, and 9 bases lay between the germline ends. The germline V gene has CDR1 GTSNPN and CDR2 SVGIG (reference sequence). The CDR3 loop spans 12 amino acids. CDR3 amino acids: CAWSVRGHEAFF. The CDR3 nucleotides are TGTGCCTGGAGTGTACGCGGCCATGAAGCTTTCTTT.

In its sample, this clone was seen once. V is TRBV19 and J is TRBJ2-2, with a possible D match to TRBD2 (6 bases). The ends were cut back, 10 bases at V and 0 bases at J, with 12 bases in the middle. CDR1 and CDR2 from the germline V gene are LNHDA and SQIVND (reference sequence). CDR3 size: 14 residues. CDR3 amino acids: CATSGLTNTGELFF. The CDR3 DNA is TGTGCCACATCGGGACTTACGAACACCGGGGAGCTGTTTTTT.

The rearrangement uses TRBV25-1 and TRBJ1-2; D is unresolved. CDR3 length: 15 residues. Germline V lookup: CDR1 MGHDK, CDR2 SYGVNS. Trimming took 2 bases from V and 8 from J, leaving 18 bases between them. The CDR3 bases are TGTGCCAGCAGTGAAATAAACCGGCTTACCGAGGGCTACACCTTC. As protein: CASSEINRLTEGYTF.

This chain uses TRBV3-1 (or the pseudogene TRBV3-2) with TRBJ1-5; D not resolved. Germline V gene data show CDR1 as LGHDT and CDR2 as YNNKEL (reference sequence). The CDR3 runs to 14 residues. Trimming took 1 base from V and 4 from J, leaving 8 bases between them. This chain's CDR3 is CASSQGRRNQPQHF. CDR3 sequence (DNA): TGTGCCAGCAGCCAAGGCCGCAGGAATCAGCCCCAGCATTTT.

The rearrangement uses TRBV28 and TRBJ2-7, with unresolved D. Germline V CDR1 and CDR2: MDHEN, SYDVKM. The CDR3 spans 11 residues. V lost 5 bases and J lost 2, with 4 bases in between. The CDR3: CASSTPYEQYF. The CDR3 DNA reads as TGTGCCAGCAGTACCCCCTACGAGCAGTACTTC. The full variable domain, with the rest looked up from reference TRBV28 and TRBJ2-7, is DVKVTQSSRYLVKRTGEKVFLECVQDMDHENMFWYRQDPGLGLRLIYFSYDVKMKEKGDIPEGYSVSREKKERFSLILESASTNQTSMYLCASSTPYEQYFGPGTRLTVT.

This chain joins TRBV6-4 and TRBJ1-1; TRBD1 is a possible D gene (5 bases). This CDR3 is 14 amino acids long. Trimming left V 10 bases short and J 2 bases short, with 17 bases between. Per the germline V gene, CDR1 is MRHNA and CDR2 is SNTAGT. The CDR3 sequence is CATKDTTFNTEAFF. The CDR3, as DNA: TGTGCCACCAAGGACACGACCTTCAACACTGAAGCTTTCTTT.

V gene TRBV4-1 combines with J gene TRBJ1-4; tentatively, D is TRBD1 (6 bases). Germline assignment: CDR1 MGHRA and CDR2 YSYEKL. There are 15 residues in the CDR3. Trimming removed 6 bases from V and 0 bases from J, with 11 bases in between. For the CDR3, the DNA is TGCGCCAGCAGGGTGGGGACATCAACTAATGAAAAACTGTTTTTT. Translation gives CASRVGTSTNEKLFF.

V usage is TRBV5-8 and J usage is TRBJ1-3; D not certain. This CDR3 has 16 amino acids. Germline CDR1 and CDR2: SGHTS and YDEGEE. The ends were cut back, 1 base at V and 0 bases at J, with 11 bases in the middle. CDR3 bases: TGTGCCAGCAGCTTGTCCGTTGTTAGCTCTGGAAACACCATATATTTT. Its translation is CASSLSVVSSGNTIYF.

Here the CDR3 reads CAVCRAAGNTIYF. CDR3 coding DNA: TGTGCCGTTTGTAGGGCCGCGGGAAACACCATATATTTT. The V and J genes are TRBV21-1 and TRBJ1-3. TRBV21-1 is marked as a pseudogene. The CDR3 consists of 13 residues.

The V gene is TRBV24-1, the J gene TRBJ2-5; D is possibly TRBD1 (6 bases). This CDR3 has 14 residues. CDR1 is KGHDR, CDR2 SFDVKD, per germline. The ends were cut back, 7 bases at V and 4 bases at J, with 15 bases in the middle. CDR3 residues: CATSRTGMGETQYF. The DNA for the CDR3 is TGTGCCACCAGCCGAACAGGGATGGGAGAGACCCAGTACTTC.

V and J are TRBV28 and TRBJ1-2; 9 nucleotides line up with TRBD1. The CDR3 contains 14 residues. The germline V gene has CDR1 MDHEN and CDR2 SYDVKM. The V and J ends lost 5 bases and 8 bases, in that order; junction bases with no gene match: 9. The CDR3 sequence: CASSSAGTGPGYTF. The CDR3 DNA is TGTGCCAGCAGTAGTGCCGGGACAGGGCCCGGCTACACCTTC.